This is a list of T cell receptor beta chains from one sample in a study of CD8+CD57+ T cells in acquired aplastic anemia. Each CDR3 protein gets one entry after TCRdb re-called the reads with MiXCR. Counted here are 180,000 or so distinct CDR3 sequences, about 60% occurring once; the ten biggest clones make up about 39%. What was sequenced was sorted CD4+, CD8+, or CD8+CD57+ T cells (not recorded which) from PBMCs. The receptors were gathered from a human donor with aplastic anemia. The CDR3 runs from the conserved cysteine through the conserved F or W. Fields, in order: J gene, V gene, D gene, CDR3 protein. The D gene is left open where the match is weak.

>TRBJ2-7|TRBV6-2/TRBV6-3|NA
CASSSDREVGEQYF
>TRBJ1-6|TRBV2|NA
CASSERGRNSPLHF
>TRBJ2-7|TRBV20-1|NA
CSASRTGAYEQYF
>TRBJ2-7|TRBV20-1|NA
CSAQNIRQVVREQYF
>TRBJ2-2|TRBV5-1|NA
CASSLAGTTGELFF
>TRBJ2-7|TRBV10-3|TRBD1
CAISEPRGPDSYEQYF
>TRBJ2-3|TRBV7-2|NA
CASRLGLGTDTQYF
>TRBJ1-4|TRBV20-1|NA
CSAQQEAEEKLFF
>TRBJ1-6|TRBV19|NA
CASTDGYSYSPLHF
>TRBJ1-1|TRBV2|NA
CASSLVGMNTEAFF
>TRBJ2-1|TRBV20-1|NA
CSLSGGPSYNEQFF
>TRBJ2-3|TRBV7-6|TRBD2
CASSLTASGSRADTQYF
>TRBJ2-1|TRBV25-1|NA
CASRDRAYNEQFF
>TRBJ1-5|TRBV19|NA
CASSIDEAQPQHF
>TRBJ1-1|TRBV10-2|NA
CATLGTEAFF
>TRBJ2-1|TRBV7-9|TRBD1
CASSSTGTMDNEQFF
>TRBJ2-5|TRBV24-1|NA
CATSDFEGNQETQYF
>TRBJ2-7|TRBV24-1|TRBD1
CATSDPSRTGTAYEQYF
>TRBJ2-7|TRBV10-3|NA
CAISDHGEISYEQYF
>TRBJ1-1|TRBV29-1|NA
CSVDRGAEAFF
>TRBJ1-1|TRBV7-9|TRBD1
CASSVTGQAFF
>TRBJ2-2|TRBV5-1|NA
CASSLEQGGSGELFF
>TRBJ2-7|TRBV7-6|NA
CASSLGPVLYEQYF
>TRBJ2-7|TRBV4-1|NA
CASSQGEGAGYEQYF
>TRBJ1-2|TRBV6-6|NA
CASSHTDGVRYGYTF
>TRBJ2-1|TRBV7-2|TRBD2
CASSYRTSGNNEQFF
>TRBJ2-7|TRBV19|NA
CASSPGGAEEQYF
>TRBJ2-3|TRBV20-1|TRBD2
CSASYLAGDTQYF